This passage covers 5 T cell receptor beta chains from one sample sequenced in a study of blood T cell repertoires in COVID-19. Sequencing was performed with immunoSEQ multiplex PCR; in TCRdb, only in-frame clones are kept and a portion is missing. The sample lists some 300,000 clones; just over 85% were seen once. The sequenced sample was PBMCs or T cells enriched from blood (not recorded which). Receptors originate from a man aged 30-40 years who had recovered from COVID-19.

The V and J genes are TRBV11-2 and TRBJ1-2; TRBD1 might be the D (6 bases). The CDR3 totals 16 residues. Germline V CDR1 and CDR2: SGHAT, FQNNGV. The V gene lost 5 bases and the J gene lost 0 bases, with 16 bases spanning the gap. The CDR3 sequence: CASSPFYREANYGYTF. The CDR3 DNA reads TGTGCCAGCAGCCCCTTTTACAGGGAAGCTAACTATGGCTACACCTTC.

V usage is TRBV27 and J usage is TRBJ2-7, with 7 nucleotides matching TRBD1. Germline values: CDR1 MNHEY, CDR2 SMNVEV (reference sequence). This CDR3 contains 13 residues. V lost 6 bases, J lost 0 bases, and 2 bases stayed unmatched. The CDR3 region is CASRGQASYEQYF. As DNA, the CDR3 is TGTGCCAGCAGAGGACAGGCCTCCTACGAGCAGTACTTC.

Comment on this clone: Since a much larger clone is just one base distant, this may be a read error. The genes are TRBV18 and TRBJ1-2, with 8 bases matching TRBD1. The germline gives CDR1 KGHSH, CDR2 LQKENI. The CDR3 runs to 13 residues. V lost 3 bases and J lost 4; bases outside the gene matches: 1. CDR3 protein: CASSPGQAYGYTF. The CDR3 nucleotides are TGTGCCAGCTCACCGGGACAGGCCTATGGCTACACCTTC.

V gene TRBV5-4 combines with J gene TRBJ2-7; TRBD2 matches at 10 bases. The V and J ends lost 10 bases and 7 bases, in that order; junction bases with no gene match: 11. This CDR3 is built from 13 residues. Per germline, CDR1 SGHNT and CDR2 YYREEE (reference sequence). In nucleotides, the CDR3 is TGTGCCTCCTCCAGCGGGAGGGCCCGGGAGCAGTACTTC. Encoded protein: CASSSGRAREQYF.

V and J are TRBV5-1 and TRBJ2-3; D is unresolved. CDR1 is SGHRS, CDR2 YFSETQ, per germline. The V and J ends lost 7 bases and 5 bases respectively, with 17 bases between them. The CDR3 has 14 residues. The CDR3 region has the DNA TGCGCCAGCTCAGCTTTTGTGGGCGTAGATACGCAGTATTTT. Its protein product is CASSAFVGVDTQYF.